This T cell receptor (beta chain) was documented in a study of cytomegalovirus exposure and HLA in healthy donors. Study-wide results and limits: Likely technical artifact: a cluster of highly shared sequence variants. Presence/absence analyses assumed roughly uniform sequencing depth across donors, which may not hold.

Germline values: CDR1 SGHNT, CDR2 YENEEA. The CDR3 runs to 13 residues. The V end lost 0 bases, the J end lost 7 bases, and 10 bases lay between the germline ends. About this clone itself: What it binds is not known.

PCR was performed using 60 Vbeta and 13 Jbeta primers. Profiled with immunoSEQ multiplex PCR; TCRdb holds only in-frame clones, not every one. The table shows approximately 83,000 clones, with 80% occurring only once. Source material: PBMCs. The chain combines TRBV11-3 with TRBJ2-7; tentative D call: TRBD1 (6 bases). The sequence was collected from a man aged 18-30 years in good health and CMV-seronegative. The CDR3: CASSLEGAREQYF. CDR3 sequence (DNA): TGTGCCAGCAGCTTAGAGGGGGCGCGAGAGCAGTACTTC. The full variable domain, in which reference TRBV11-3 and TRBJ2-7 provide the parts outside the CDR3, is EAGVVQSPRYKIIEKKQPVAFWCNPISGHNTLYWYLQNLGQGPELLIRYENEEAVDDSQLPKDRFSAERLKGVDSTLKIQPAELGDSAVYLCASSLEGAREQYFGPGTRLTVT.